The clone carrying this T cell receptor (beta chain) was picked up one time. The entry originates in a study of CD8+ T cells in alopecia areata. Germline CDR1 SGHNT, CDR2 YYREEE (reference sequence). J lost 5 bases, V lost 5 bases, and 7 bases had no gene match. The CDR3 length is 16 residues. RNA extraction and reverse transcription yielded cDNA as sequencing template. The repertoire was sequenced with immunoSEQ multiplex PCR; TCRdb's copy has only in-frame clones and lacks some. The sample lists 110,000 or so clones, 55% to 65% seen once, with 2.5% to 3.5% in the top ten. This TCR was sampled from a human donor in good health. Sequencing input: CD4+ T cells sorted from blood. J is TRBJ2-5 and V is TRBV5-4, with 15 nucleotides matching TRBD2. CDR3 sequence: CASSGTSGGKMETQYF. The CDR3 nucleotides read TGTGCCAGCAGTGGGACTAGCGGGGGGAAAATGGAGACCCAGTACTTC.